The present T cell receptor (beta chain) was sequenced within a study of T cell repertoires in cytomegalovirus infection. Study-wide findings and caveats: Carriers of CMV plus the relevant HLA were identified by cumulative public TCR beta family frequency. It was HLA-C-restricted CMV-specific TCR beta clonotypes that dominated the response ex vivo.

This clonotype was picked up many times. Its antigen is currently unknown. The CDR3 has 15 residues. V lost 6 bases, J lost 4 bases, and 16 bases lay in between. Germline CDR1 WSHSY, CDR2 SAAADI. TCRdb re-derived calls from the reads in MiXCR, one entry per CDR3 protein. The sample yields about 350,000 distinct CDR3 sequences, approximately 30% seen once. The origin of this receptor is a human donor in good health (CMV status not recorded). Some clones in this sample may be carry-over from other donors' samples. Source: cultured PBMCs, taken from culture after CMV antigen stimulation. This chain links TRBV10-2 with TRBJ1-5; weak D call: TRBD1 (5 bases). The CDR3 spells CASRNTGGGNQPQHF. Written as DNA, the CDR3 is TGCGCCAGCAGGAATACAGGTGGTGGTAATCAGCCCCAGCATTTT.